The entry below describes one T cell receptor beta chain. This sample is part of a study of cytomegalovirus exposure and HLA in healthy donors. CDR1 and CDR2 (germline): SQVTM, ANQGSEA. The CDR3 is 12 amino acids. The PCR employed 60 Vbeta primers together with 13 Jbeta primers. Profiling relied on immunoSEQ multiplex PCR, and the TCRdb table lists in-frame clones only, not all of them. The table lists about 140,000 clones, with 2% to 2.5% in the top ten. Input material: PBMCs. This TCR was recovered from a woman between 18 and 29 years old in good health and CMV-seronegative. J is TRBJ1-5 and V is TRBV29-1; TRBD1 might be the D (5 bases). The CDR3 nucleotides are TGCGGTGGAGGGGAAGGGAATCAGCCCCAGCATTTT. The encoded protein is CGGGEGNQPQHF.